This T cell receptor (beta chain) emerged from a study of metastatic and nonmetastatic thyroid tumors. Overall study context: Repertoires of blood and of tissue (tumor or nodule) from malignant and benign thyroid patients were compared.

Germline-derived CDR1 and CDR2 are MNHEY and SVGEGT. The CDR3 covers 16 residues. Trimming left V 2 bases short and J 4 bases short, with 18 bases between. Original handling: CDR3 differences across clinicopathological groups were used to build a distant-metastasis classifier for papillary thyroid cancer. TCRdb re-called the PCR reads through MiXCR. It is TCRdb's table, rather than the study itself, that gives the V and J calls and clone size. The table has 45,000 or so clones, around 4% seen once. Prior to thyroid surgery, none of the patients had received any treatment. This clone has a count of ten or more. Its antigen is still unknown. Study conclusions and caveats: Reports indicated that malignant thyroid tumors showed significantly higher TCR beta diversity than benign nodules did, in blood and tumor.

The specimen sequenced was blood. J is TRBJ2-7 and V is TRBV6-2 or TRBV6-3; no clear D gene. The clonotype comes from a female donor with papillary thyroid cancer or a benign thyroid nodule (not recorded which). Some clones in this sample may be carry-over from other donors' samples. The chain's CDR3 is CASSYAETKTLYEQYF. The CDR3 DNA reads TGTGCCAGCAGTTACGCGGAGACGAAAACGCTTTACGAGCAGTACTTC.